This T cell receptor (beta chain) was identified during a study of blood T cell repertoires in COVID-19. Looked up from germline, CDR1 is MDHEN and CDR2 is SYDVKM. This CDR3 is 17 amino acids long. Trimming cost V 2 bases and J 7 bases; bases outside gene matches: 10. Participant ages covered roughly 18 to 89 years across around 25 US areas. Cohort assignment relied on participant-reported clinical history. For recovered donors of Cohort 3, there were two negative PCRs, clearance, or symptom resolution. Generated by immunoSEQ multiplex PCR, the TCRdb table keeps only in-frame clones and is missing some. Of fewer than 450,000 clones listed, less than 90% were seen once; the top ten hold 1%.

J is TRBJ1-6 and V is TRBV28; TRBD1 agrees at 8 bases. This sequence was found in a woman aged 25 to 39 who had recovered from COVID-19. The specimen was PBMCs or T cells enriched from blood (not recorded which). CDR3 sequence (DNA): TGTGCCAGCAGTTTAGGGCAGGGGGCGCGTATGAATTCACCCCTCCACTTT. Translating it yields CASSLGQGARMNSPLHF.